This T cell receptor (beta chain) was identified during a study of vaccination effects on CD4 cells after COVID-19. This CDR3 spans 12 amino acids. Germline CDR1 reads KGHSH; CDR2 reads LQKENI. Trimming removed 3 bases at V and 2 bases at J, with 3 bases between. Points from the study as a whole: Whether induced by infection or by vaccine, clones showed marked clonal contraction late after vaccination. Limitations: small convalescent group and missing early post-infection timepoints.

This clone was seen once. No antigen is known for it. Pools of viral peptides were used by the ViraFEST assay to expand antigen-specific CD4+ T cells ahead of sequencing. CD4+ T cells were isolated after nine to ten days of culture. Participants were vaccinated with two doses of either the BNT162b2 or mRNA-1273 vaccine. Nobody among the vaccine recipients had prior SARS-CoV-2 infection (nucleocapsid antibodies were negative). Half of the medium was exchanged for IL-2 medium on both days 3 and 7. The assay was immunoSEQ multiplex PCR, and TCRdb's table has in-frame clones only and misses some. In the table there are 25,000 or so clones, more than 60% of which are singletons.

The sample here was CD4+ T cells from PBMCs cultured with SARS-CoV-2 spike peptides, taken after COVID-19 vaccination. This sequence joins TRBV18 and TRBJ2-3; D unresolved. The receptor was isolated from a human donor who received a COVID-19 vaccine. In DNA form, the CDR3 reads TGTGCCAGCTCACCGAACACAGATACGCAGTATTTT. Protein sequence: CASSPNTDTQYF.